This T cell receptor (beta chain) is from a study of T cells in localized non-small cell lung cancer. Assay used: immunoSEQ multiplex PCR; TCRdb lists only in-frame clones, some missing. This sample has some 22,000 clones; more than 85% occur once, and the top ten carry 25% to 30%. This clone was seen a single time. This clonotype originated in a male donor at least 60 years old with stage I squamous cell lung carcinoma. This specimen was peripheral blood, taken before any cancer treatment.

In DNA, the CDR3 is TGTGCCAGCCTCGACGGTAGCGGGCAAGAGACCCAGTACTTC. Protein: CASLDGSGQETQYF. The chain links TRBV6-1 to TRBJ2-5, with TRBD2 matching over 7 bases. V shed 8 bases and J 2 bases; nucleotides not matched to a gene: 8. This CDR3 is 14 amino acids long. Looked up from germline, CDR1 is MNHNS and CDR2 is SASEGT.